These 25 T cell receptor beta chains came from one sample sequenced in a study of regulatory T cells in long-lasting Graves disease. Time point reported: newly diagnosed GD, antithyroid drugs for less than 3 months. There was RNA extracted from PBMCs, and the TCR library was made from it. Arm-PCR with iRepertoire HTBI primers amplified the CDR3 regions for these TCR beta libraries. MiXCR, applied by TCRdb to the multiplex PCR reads, yields one record per CDR3 protein. The table shows 580,000 or so distinct CDR3 sequences, with about 16% occurring only once. Separately, the same data were catalogued under a study of T cells in Graves' hyperthyroidism and ophthalmopathy.

The input for sequencing was peripheral blood mononuclear cells (PBMCs), taken at new diagnosis, from a patient treated with antithyroid drugs. The receptors originated from a man aged 18-30 years with Graves disease.

The chain is built from TRBV12-3 or TRBV12-4 and TRBJ2-7; 10 bases line up with TRBD1. The junction had 5 bases not matched to a gene; V was cut back by 1 base and J by 5 bases. This CDR3 contains 15 residues. The CDR3 loop is CASSLGGQGFHEQYF. The DNA of the CDR3 is TGTGCCAGCAGTTTAGGGGGACAGGGGTTCCACGAGCAGTACTTC.

The rearrangement uses TRBV13 and TRBJ2-1, with TRBD2 matching 13 bases. The CDR3 is 15 residues long. Germline CDR1 PRHDT, CDR2 FYEKMQ (reference sequence). The V and J ends lost 4 bases and 6 bases, in that order; junction bases with no gene match: 3. The CDR3 is CASSWTSGSSNEQFF. The CDR3 DNA sequence: TGTGCCAGCAGCTGGACTAGCGGGAGTAGCAATGAGCAGTTCTTC.

This clonotype occurred many times. This chain connects TRBV28 to TRBJ1-4, with D possibly being TRBD1 (5 bases). This CDR3 region has 13 residues. V shed 2 bases and J shed 6 bases, with 7 bases lying between them. The germline V gene encodes CDR1 MDHEN and CDR2 SYDVKM. The CDR3, as DNA: TGTGCCAGCAGTTTAGTGGGGGATGAAAAACTGTTTTTT. Its translation: CASSLVGDEKLFF.

CDR3 loop: CAISEPQATDTQYF. The CDR3 DNA reads as TGTGCCATCAGTGAGCCCCAGGCGACAGATACGCAGTATTTT. The gene calls are TRBV10-3 and TRBJ2-3, with D uncertain. V was pared by 2 bases and J by 3 bases, with 9 bases between. The CDR3 contains 14 residues. Germline V CDR1 and CDR2: ENHRY, SYGVKD.

This clonotype was observed a few times. V gene TRBV9 combines with J gene TRBJ2-5; 10 bases agree with TRBD1. This CDR3 has 15 residues. The V and J ends lost 4 bases and 3 bases, in that order; junction bases with no gene match: 6. CDR1 and CDR2 from the germline V gene are SGDLS and YYNGEE. As DNA, the CDR3 is TGTGCCAGCAGCTCAACCGGGACAGGGGAAGAGACCCAGTACTTC. Its translation is CASSSTGTGEETQYF. The whole variable domain, filled in from reference TRBV9 and TRBJ2-5, reads DSGVTQTPKHLITATGQRVTLRCSPRSGDLSVYWYQQSLDQGLQFLIQYYNGEERAKGNILERFSAQQFPDLHSELNLSSLELGDSALYFCASSSTGTGEETQYFGPGTRLLVL.

The chain joins TRBV27 to TRBJ1-3; D uncertain. V was pared by 0 bases and J by 0 bases, with 6 bases between. The CDR3 has 15 residues. The germline V gene encodes CDR1 MNHEY and CDR2 SMNVEV (reference sequence). The CDR3 nucleotides are TGTGCCAGCAGTTTATCGGCGGTCTCTGGAAACACCATATATTTT. Its protein product is CASSLSAVSGNTIYF.

This clonotype has more than one count but fewer than ten. The chain couples TRBV4-1 to TRBJ1-1, with a possible D match to TRBD1 (6 bases). Germline CDR1 is MGHRA and CDR2 is YSYEKL. This CDR3 is 15 amino acids long. Trimming removed 0 bases at V and 5 bases at J, with 13 bases between. CDR3 residues: CASSQDGGRWTEAFF. CDR3 bases: TGCGCCAGCAGCCAAGATGGGGGCAGATGGACTGAAGCTTTCTTT.

This clonotype was seen a few times. V usage is TRBV7-3 and J usage is TRBJ2-3; TRBD2 agrees at 10 bases. Germline-derived CDR1 and CDR2 are SGHTA and FQGTGA. The CDR3 is 18 residues long. J gave up 1 base and V 5 bases, and 12 bases lay outside the gene matches. CDR3 DNA sequence: TGTGCCAGCAGCGTATACCCAGGGACTAGCGTTGGCACAGATACGCAGTATTTT. Residues: CASSVYPGTSVGTDTQYF.

This sequence joins TRBV5-1 and TRBJ2-5; TRBD1 matches 7 bases. The length of the CDR3 is 14 residues. The germline V gene has CDR1 SGHRS and CDR2 YFSETQ. V was pared by 2 bases and J by 5 bases, with 6 bases of the junction left unmatched. The CDR3 region is CASSFTGVSETQYF. Here the CDR3 DNA reads TGCGCCAGCAGCTTCACAGGGGTATCCGAGACCCAGTACTTC.

This chain uses TRBV6-1 with TRBJ2-6; no clear D gene. Germline V gene data show CDR1 as MNHNS and CDR2 as SASEGT. This CDR3 contains 18 residues. The ends were cut back, 2 bases at V and 0 bases at J, with 14 bases in the middle. In nucleotides, the CDR3 is TGTGCCAGCAGTGAACGGGCAGCTACCTACTCTGGGGCCAACGTCCTGACTTTC. Amino acid sequence: CASSERAATYSGANVLTF.

This clonotype was seen a handful of times. The chain carries TRBV4-1 and TRBJ2-7; TRBD2 is a possible D gene (6 bases). V lost 3 bases to trimming and J lost 3 bases, with 18 bases between them. Germline V CDR1 and CDR2: MGHRA, YSYEKL. CDR3 length: 16 amino acids. The CDR3 reads CASSQGKELAGYEQYF. The CDR3 region has the DNA TGCGCCAGCAGCCAGGGAAAAGAACTAGCCGGCTACGAGCAGTACTTC.

The table lists this clonotype with many counts. The rearrangement uses TRBV3-1 and TRBJ2-1; D possibly matches TRBD1 or TRBD2 (6 bases each). The V end lost 4 bases, the J end lost 7 bases, and 20 bases lay between the germline ends. Germline CDR1 reads LGHDT; CDR2 reads YNNKEL (reference sequence). CDR3 size: 16 residues. In DNA, the CDR3 is TGTGCCAGCAGCCCCCAGACAGGAGGGCCCCATAATGAGCAGTTCTTC. It codes for CASSPQTGGPHNEQFF.

This clonotype has a handful of counts. Its ends do not fully match the called genes, so a read error is possible. The chain recombines TRBV6-2 or TRBV6-3 with TRBJ2-2; possible D gene TRBD2, 5 bases. The length of the CDR3 is 13 residues. Germline lookup yields CDR1 MNHEY and CDR2 SVGEGT. CDR3 nucleotides: TGTGCCAGCATCAGAGGGAACGCCGGGGAGCTGTTTTTT. This codes for CASIRGNAGELFF.

This clonotype was observed a handful of times. The chain joins TRBV5-1 to TRBJ1-2; maybe TRBD1 (6 bases). V was cut by 4 bases and J by 1 base, with 14 bases left in between. This CDR3 has 15 residues. CDR1 is SGHRS and CDR2 is YFSETQ in the germline V gene. The CDR3 region is CASSPSQGYNYGYTF. The CDR3 DNA sequence: TGCGCCAGCAGCCCGTCCCAGGGGTATAACTATGGCTACACCTTC.

The V gene is TRBV2, the J gene TRBJ1-2; TRBD1 agrees at 7 bases. The CDR3 has 14 amino acids. After removal of 6 bases from V and 3 bases from J, the junction contained 7 bases not matched to a gene. Germline V gene lookup returns CDR1 SNHLY and CDR2 FYNNEI. DNA of the CDR3: TGTGCCAGCAGCCAGGGACAGACCTACTATGGCTACACCTTC. It is translated as CASSQGQTYYGYTF.

The table lists this clonotype with many counts. The CDR3 protein is CASTPGGWDEQYF. The CDR3, as DNA: TGTGCCAGCACCCCCGGGGGTTGGGACGAGCAGTACTTC. This chain connects TRBV11-2 to TRBJ2-7; maybe TRBD2 (6 bases). Germline values: CDR1 SGHAT, CDR2 FQNNGV. CDR3 length equals 13 residues. The V gene lost 7 bases and the J gene lost 5 bases, with 15 bases spanning the gap.

In its sample, this clonotype was seen many times. V is TRBV15 and J is TRBJ2-7; D is unresolved. The germline V gene has CDR1 LNHNV and CDR2 YYDKDF (reference sequence). The V and J ends lost 0 bases and 3 bases respectively, with 12 bases between them. This CDR3 has 15 amino acids. DNA of the CDR3: TGTGCCACCAGCAGAGATCACTTGGGTTTCTACGAGCAGTACTTC. Protein product: CATSRDHLGFYEQYF.

V gene TRBV20-1 combines with J gene TRBJ2-7; 8 bases line up with TRBD2. The V gene's germline CDR1 is DFQATT and CDR2 SNEGSKA (reference sequence). This CDR3 has 14 amino acids. V lost 1 base, J lost 1 base, and 3 bases stayed unmatched. CDR3 DNA: TGCAGTGCTAGAGGCTCGGGGGGGTCCTACGAGCAGTACTTC. It codes for CSARGSGGSYEQYF.

This clonotype was detected ten times or more. The chain links TRBV13 to TRBJ2-1; no firm D call. The germline V gene has CDR1 PRHDT and CDR2 FYEKMQ (reference sequence). There are 14 residues in the CDR3. V dropped 2 bases and J dropped 9 bases, with 14 bases sitting between them. The CDR3 is CASSLPDKAPEQFF. The CDR3, as DNA: TGTGCCAGCAGCTTACCCGACAAGGCCCCTGAGCAGTTCTTC.

This clonotype was recorded many times. The chain combines TRBV6-1 with TRBJ1-2; TRBD1 aligns across 7 bases. This CDR3 is built from 13 residues. The junction had 4 bases not matched to a gene; V was cut back by 4 bases and J by 5 bases. Germline values: CDR1 MNHNS, CDR2 SASEGT. CDR3 amino acids: CASSARDRYGYTF. The CDR3 bases are TGTGCCAGCAGTGCTCGGGACAGATATGGCTACACCTTC.

The chain is built from TRBV6-1 and TRBJ2-3; 8 bases are shared with TRBD2. The CDR3 extends over 14 amino acids. CDR1 and CDR2 (germline): MNHNS, SASEGT. V trimming: 6 bases; J trimming: 7 bases; junction bases outside the gene matches: 9. CDR3 sequence: CASRGSGTSNTQYF. CDR3 sequence (DNA): TGTGCCAGCAGGGGTAGCGGGACCTCAAATACGCAGTATTTT.

This clonotype appeared a few times. The V and J genes are TRBV2 and TRBJ1-1; the D is unclear. Germline CDR1 and CDR2: SNHLY and FYNNEI. V lost 1 base, J lost 4 bases, and 7 bases lay in between. This CDR3 region has 13 residues. The DNA for the CDR3 is TGTGCCAGCAGTGAAGGGGGAGCCACTGAAGCTTTCTTT. Translating it yields CASSEGGATEAFF.

The table lists this clonotype with a few counts. V gene TRBV9 combines with J gene TRBJ2-1; D unclear. V was trimmed by 0 bases and J by 0 bases, leaving 10 bases between them. The CDR3 has 16 residues. Germline V CDR1 and CDR2: SGDLS, YYNGEE. CDR3 sequence: CASSVGGRSSYNEQFF. The CDR3, as DNA: TGTGCCAGCAGCGTAGGTGGGCGGAGCTCCTACAATGAGCAGTTCTTC.

Ten or more counts support this clonotype. This chain connects TRBV12-3 or TRBV12-4 to TRBJ1-5, with TRBD1 identical over 7 bases. J was trimmed by 0 bases and V by 5 bases; bases with no gene match: 4. The CDR3 runs to 15 residues. CDR3 sequence (DNA): TGTGCCAGCAGTCCAACAGGGGATAGCAATCAGCCCCAGCATTTT. It specifies CASSPTGDSNQPQHF.

This clonotype has a handful of counts. The rearrangement uses TRBV5-1 and TRBJ2-1; D gene ambiguous. The germline V gene has CDR1 SGHRS and CDR2 YFSETQ. CDR3 length: 11 amino acids. Trimming stripped 2 bases from V and 10 bases from J, with 7 bases between. CDR3 DNA: TGCGCCAGCAGCTTAGCTTGGGAGCAGTTCTTC. It encodes CASSLAWEQFF.